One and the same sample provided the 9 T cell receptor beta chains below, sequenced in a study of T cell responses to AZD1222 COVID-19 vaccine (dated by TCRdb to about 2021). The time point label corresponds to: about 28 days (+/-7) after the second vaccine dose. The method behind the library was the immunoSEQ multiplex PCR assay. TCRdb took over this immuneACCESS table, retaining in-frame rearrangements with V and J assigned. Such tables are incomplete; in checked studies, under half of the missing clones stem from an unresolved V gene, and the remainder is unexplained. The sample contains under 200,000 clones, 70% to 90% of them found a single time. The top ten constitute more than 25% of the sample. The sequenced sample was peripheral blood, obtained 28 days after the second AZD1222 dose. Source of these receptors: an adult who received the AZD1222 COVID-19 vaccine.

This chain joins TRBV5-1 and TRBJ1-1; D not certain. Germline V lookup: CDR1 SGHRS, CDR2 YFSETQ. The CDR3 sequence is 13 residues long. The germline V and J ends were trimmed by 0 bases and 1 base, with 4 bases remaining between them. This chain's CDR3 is CASSLAENTEAFF. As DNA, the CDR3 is TGCGCCAGCAGCTTGGCTGAGAACACTGAAGCTTTCTTT.

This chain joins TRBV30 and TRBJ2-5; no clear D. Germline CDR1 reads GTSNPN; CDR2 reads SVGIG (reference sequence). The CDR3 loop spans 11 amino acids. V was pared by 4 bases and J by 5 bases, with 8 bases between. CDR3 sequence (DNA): TGTGCCTGGACGACCGGGGAGACCCAGTACTTC. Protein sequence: CAWTTGETQYF.

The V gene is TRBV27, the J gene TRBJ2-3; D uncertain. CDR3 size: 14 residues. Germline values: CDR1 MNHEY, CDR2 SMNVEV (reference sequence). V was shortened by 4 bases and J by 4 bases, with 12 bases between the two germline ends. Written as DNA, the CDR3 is TGTGCCAGCAGTTCACAGACATCCCCAGATACGCAGTATTTT. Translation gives CASSSQTSPDTQYF.

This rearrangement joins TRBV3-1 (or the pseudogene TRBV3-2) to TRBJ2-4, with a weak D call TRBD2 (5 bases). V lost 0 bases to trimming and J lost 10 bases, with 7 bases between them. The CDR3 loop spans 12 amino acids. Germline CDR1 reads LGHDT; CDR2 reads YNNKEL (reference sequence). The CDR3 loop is CASSQDSAIQYF. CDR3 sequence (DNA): TGTGCCAGCAGCCAAGATAGCGCGATTCAGTACTTC.

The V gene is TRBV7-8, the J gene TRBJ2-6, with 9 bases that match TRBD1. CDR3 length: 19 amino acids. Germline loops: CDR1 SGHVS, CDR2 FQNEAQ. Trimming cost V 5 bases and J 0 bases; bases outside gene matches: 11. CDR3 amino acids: CASSERRTGDNSGANVLTF. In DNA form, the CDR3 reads TGTGCCAGCAGCGAACGCCGGACAGGGGACAACTCTGGGGCCAACGTCCTGACTTTC.

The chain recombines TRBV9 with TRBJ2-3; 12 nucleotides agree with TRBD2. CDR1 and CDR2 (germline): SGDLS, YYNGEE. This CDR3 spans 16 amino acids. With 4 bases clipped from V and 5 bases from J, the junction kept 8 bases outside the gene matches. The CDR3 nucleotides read TGTGCCAGCAGCCCCCCTAGCGGGGGGGGTGGAGATACGCAGTATTTT. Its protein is CASSPPSGGGGDTQYF.

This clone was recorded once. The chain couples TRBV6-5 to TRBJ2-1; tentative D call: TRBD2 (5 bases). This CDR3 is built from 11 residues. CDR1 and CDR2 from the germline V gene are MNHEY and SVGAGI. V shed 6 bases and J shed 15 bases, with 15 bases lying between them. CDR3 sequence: CASSDHTRAFF. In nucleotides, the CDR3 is TGTGCCAGCAGCGACCACACTAGGGCGTTCTTC.

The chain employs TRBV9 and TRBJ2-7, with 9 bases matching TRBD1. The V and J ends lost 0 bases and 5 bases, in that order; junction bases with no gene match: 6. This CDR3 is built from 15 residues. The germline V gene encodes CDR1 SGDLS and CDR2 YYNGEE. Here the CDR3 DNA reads TGTGCCAGCAGCGTAGAACAGGGGGCCGGGCACGAGCAGTACTTC. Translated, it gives CASSVEQGAGHEQYF.

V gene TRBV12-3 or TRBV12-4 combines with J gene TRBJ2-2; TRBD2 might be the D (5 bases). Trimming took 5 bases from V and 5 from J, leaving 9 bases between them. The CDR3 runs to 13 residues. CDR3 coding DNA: TGTGCCAGCAGTCGGGGTGGGACCGGGGAGCTGTTTTTT. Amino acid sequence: CASSRGGTGELFF.